These T cell receptor beta chains were read from a single sample in a study of T cell changes during pregnancy in multiple sclerosis. The repertoire was sequenced with immunoSEQ multiplex PCR; TCRdb's copy has only in-frame clones and lacks some. The sample lists some 35,000 clones; about 92% were seen once. The starting material was CD4+ T cells from peripheral blood mononuclear cells, obtained after pregnancy. Receptors were obtained from a female donor in good health, enrolled as a control in a pregnancy study. CDR3s include the opening cysteine and the closing phenylalanine or tryptophan. The D gene is left open where the match is weak. The size of a clone is reported for some rows only, either as once, few or many, or as a class for expanded clones.

cdr3_nt: TGCGCCAGCAGTGAACTAGCGGGTACCGGAGAGCAGTACTTC; cdr3_aa: CASSELAGTGEQYF; clone_size: NA; v_call: TRBV10-1; j_call: TRBJ2-7; d_call: TRBD2
cdr3_nt: TGTGCCAGCAGCCAGGACAGGTACACTGAAGCTTTCTTT; cdr3_aa: CASSQDRYTEAFF; clone_size: NA; v_call: TRBV28; j_call: TRBJ1-1; d_call: TRBD1
cdr3_nt: TGTGCCAGCAGTGAGGGCCTACGTCAGCCCCAGCATTTT; cdr3_aa: CASSEGLRQPQHF; clone_size: NA; v_call: TRBV6-1; j_call: TRBJ1-5; d_call: NA
cdr3_nt: TGTGCCAGCAGTTTATCGAGGACAGGGGGTGAGAACACTGAAGCTTTCTTT; cdr3_aa: CASSLSRTGGENTEAFF; clone_size: NA; v_call: TRBV27; j_call: TRBJ1-1; d_call: TRBD1
cdr3_nt: TGTGCCAGCAGTTCCCTGAGACACCTGAACACTGAAGCTTTCTTT; cdr3_aa: CASSSLRHLNTEAFF; clone_size: NA; v_call: TRBV6-5; j_call: TRBJ1-1; d_call: NA
cdr3_nt: TGTGCCAGCAGTGAACCGGCAGGGGGCTATTATGGCTACACCTTC; cdr3_aa: CASSEPAGGYYGYTF; clone_size: NA; v_call: TRBV2; j_call: TRBJ1-2; d_call: TRBD1
cdr3_nt: TGTGCCAGCAGCTCGCTAGCGACCGATGAGCAGTTCTTC; cdr3_aa: CASSSLATDEQFF; clone_size: NA; v_call: TRBV7-8; j_call: TRBJ2-1; d_call: NA
cdr3_nt: TGCGCCAGCAGCTTGGGACACCGCTCTGGAAACACCATATATTTT; cdr3_aa: CASSLGHRSGNTIYF; clone_size: once; v_call: TRBV5-1; j_call: TRBJ1-3; d_call: NA
cdr3_nt: TGTGCCAGCAGCGTAGAGGCAGGGATGGATTCACCCCTCCACTTT; cdr3_aa: CASSVEAGMDSPLHF; clone_size: NA; v_call: TRBV9; j_call: TRBJ1-6; d_call: NA
cdr3_nt: TGTGCCAGTAGTATCCTAGCGGGAGATCTCGGTGAGCAGTTCTTC; cdr3_aa: CASSILAGDLGEQFF; clone_size: medium-sized; v_call: TRBV19; j_call: TRBJ2-1; d_call: TRBD2
cdr3_nt: TGTGCCAGCAGTTTCCTGACAGGGCCCATCGCGGGATCACCCCTCCACTTT; cdr3_aa: CASSFLTGPIAGSPLHF; clone_size: NA; v_call: TRBV27; j_call: TRBJ1-6; d_call: TRBD1
cdr3_nt: TGCGCCAGCAGCGTGGGGCCTCCTCAGAATGAAAAACTGTTTTTT; cdr3_aa: CASSVGPPQNEKLFF; clone_size: NA; v_call: TRBV5-1; j_call: TRBJ1-4; d_call: NA
cdr3_nt: TGTGCCAGCAGCCAAGATTGGCAAAGCTCCTACGAGCAGTACTTC; cdr3_aa: CASSQDWQSSYEQYF; clone_size: NA; v_call: TRBV14; j_call: TRBJ2-7; d_call: NA
cdr3_nt: TGTGCCAGCAGCTCCCTGAGGGCAGGGGGAAAAAACATTCAGTACTTC; cdr3_aa: CASSSLRAGGKNIQYF; clone_size: NA; v_call: TRBV5-4; j_call: TRBJ2-4; d_call: TRBD1
cdr3_nt: TGTGCCAGCAGTCCCCGCTCTGGAAACACCATATATTTT; cdr3_aa: CASSPRSGNTIYF; clone_size: once; v_call: TRBV6-1; j_call: TRBJ1-3; d_call: NA
cdr3_nt: TGTGCCAGCAGCCGGCTACAGGGAGCTAATGAAAAACTGTTTTTT; cdr3_aa: CASSRLQGANEKLFF; clone_size: NA; v_call: TRBV5-6; j_call: TRBJ1-4; d_call: NA
cdr3_nt: TGTGCCAGCAGCCCGAGCGGGATGACCTACGAGCAGTACTTC; cdr3_aa: CASSPSGMTYEQYF; clone_size: NA; v_call: TRBV7-2; j_call: TRBJ2-7; d_call: TRBD2
cdr3_nt: TGTGCCAGCAGCTTAGTGACCGGGGGGATTGCTGAAGCTTTCTTT; cdr3_aa: CASSLVTGGIAEAFF; clone_size: NA; v_call: TRBV7-2; j_call: TRBJ1-1; d_call: NA
cdr3_nt: TGTGCCAGCAGTCCAACAGGGGGGTCGGCTGAAGCTTTCTTT; cdr3_aa: CASSPTGGSAEAFF; clone_size: few; v_call: TRBV27; j_call: TRBJ1-1; d_call: TRBD1
cdr3_nt: TGTGCCAGCAGACCAACAGGGAGAAAAGAGACCCAGTACTTC; cdr3_aa: CASRPTGRKETQYF; clone_size: NA; v_call: TRBV6-1; j_call: TRBJ2-5; d_call: NA
cdr3_nt: TGTGCCAGCAGCTTAGCGGGTAGCACAGATACGCAGTATTTT; cdr3_aa: CASSLAGSTDTQYF; clone_size: NA; v_call: TRBV5-4; j_call: TRBJ2-3; d_call: NA
cdr3_nt: TGTGCCAGCAGCAAACTCGCAGGGGGTGGAGCAACTAATGAAAAACTGTTTTTT; cdr3_aa: CASSKLAGGGATNEKLFF; clone_size: NA; v_call: TRBV7-6; j_call: TRBJ1-4; d_call: TRBD1
cdr3_nt: TGTGCCAGCACGGGACTAGACCTCAACCAAGAGACCCAGTACTTC; cdr3_aa: CASTGLDLNQETQYF; clone_size: NA; v_call: TRBV9; j_call: TRBJ2-5; d_call: TRBD2
cdr3_nt: TGTGCCAGCAGCCTGACAGGGAGAGGAAGTGCCTACGAGCAGTACTTC; cdr3_aa: CASSLTGRGSAYEQYF; clone_size: NA; v_call: TRBV2; j_call: TRBJ2-7; d_call: TRBD1
cdr3_nt: TGCGCCAGCAGCGCAGGACTCCCGAGGGCAGATACGCAGTATTTT; cdr3_aa: CASSAGLPRADTQYF; clone_size: NA; v_call: TRBV5-1; j_call: TRBJ2-3; d_call: NA
cdr3_nt: TGTGCCAGTAGTAGGACAGGGAACACCGGGGAGCTGTTTTTT; cdr3_aa: CASSRTGNTGELFF; clone_size: NA; v_call: TRBV19; j_call: TRBJ2-2; d_call: TRBD1
cdr3_nt: TGTGCCAGTAGTATAGATGGCCTCCCTAACTATGGCTACACCTTC; cdr3_aa: CASSIDGLPNYGYTF; clone_size: NA; v_call: TRBV19; j_call: TRBJ1-2; d_call: NA
cdr3_nt: TGTGCCAGCAGCCAGACAGGGGGCTATAACTATGGCTACACCTTC; cdr3_aa: CASSQTGGYNYGYTF; clone_size: NA; v_call: TRBV7-9; j_call: TRBJ1-2; d_call: TRBD1
cdr3_nt: TGTGCCAGCAGCTCAGGGCCGGGACTGCCGTTTATGGTAGAACTGTTTTTT; cdr3_aa: CASSSGPGLPFMVELFF; clone_size: NA; v_call: TRBV11-2; j_call: TRBJ1-4; d_call: NA
cdr3_nt: TGTGCCACCAGCAGCAGAGCGGGAGTGGGCACAGATACGCAGTATTTT; cdr3_aa: CATSSRAGVGTDTQYF; clone_size: NA; v_call: TRBV15; j_call: TRBJ2-3; d_call: TRBD2
cdr3_nt: TGTGCCAGCTCACCCCTTCCGAACACCGGGGAGCTGTTTTTT; cdr3_aa: CASSPLPNTGELFF; clone_size: NA; v_call: TRBV18; j_call: TRBJ2-2; d_call: NA
cdr3_nt: TGTGCCAGTAGTATAGTTCTTGGGGACCCCCGGCGGGGTGAAAAACTGTTTTTT; cdr3_aa: CASSIVLGDPRRGEKLFF; clone_size: NA; v_call: TRBV19; j_call: TRBJ1-4; d_call: NA
cdr3_nt: TGTGCCAGCAGCTTATTTGGGACGGAGCGGGGGCTCCCCTCCTACGAGCAGTACTTC; cdr3_aa: CASSLFGTERGLPSYEQYF; clone_size: once; v_call: TRBV11-2; j_call: TRBJ2-7; d_call: TRBD2
cdr3_nt: TGTGCCAGCAGCTTAGGCCGGAGGGAGCAGTACTTC; cdr3_aa: CASSLGRREQYF; clone_size: few; v_call: TRBV7-2; j_call: TRBJ2-7; d_call: NA
cdr3_nt: TGCAGCGCCCAATCCCCACAGGGCCTGATCGGGGGCTACACCTTC; cdr3_aa: CSAQSPQGLIGGYTF; clone_size: NA; v_call: TRBV29-1; j_call: TRBJ1-2; d_call: NA
cdr3_nt: TGTGCCAGCAGTAGAAGAGGACACGGGGAGCTGTTTTTT; cdr3_aa: CASSRRGHGELFF; clone_size: NA; v_call: TRBV2; j_call: TRBJ2-2; d_call: NA
cdr3_nt: TGCGCCAGCAGCCTCGGACAGGGGAGAACTGAAGCTTTCTTT; cdr3_aa: CASSLGQGRTEAFF; clone_size: NA; v_call: TRBV5-1; j_call: TRBJ1-1; d_call: TRBD1
cdr3_nt: TGTGCCAGCTCGCAGGGCAATCAGCCCCAGCATTTT; cdr3_aa: CASSQGNQPQHF; clone_size: NA; v_call: TRBV2; j_call: TRBJ1-5; d_call: NA
cdr3_nt: TGTGCCAGCAGCCAGGGGGTTGGCACTGAAGCTTTCTTT; cdr3_aa: CASSQGVGTEAFF; clone_size: once; v_call: TRBV7-2; j_call: TRBJ1-1; d_call: TRBD1
cdr3_nt: TGCGCCAGCCGCTCGGGTAGCAGAAGCTCCTACAATGAGCAGTTCTTC; cdr3_aa: CASRSGSRSSYNEQFF; clone_size: NA; v_call: TRBV5-1; j_call: TRBJ2-1; d_call: NA
cdr3_nt: TGTGCCAGCAGCGTGGGCACCTCCTACGAGCAGTACTTC; cdr3_aa: CASSVGTSYEQYF; clone_size: NA; v_call: TRBV9; j_call: TRBJ2-7; d_call: NA
cdr3_nt: TGTGCCAGCAGCTTAGTCCCCGGAGGCTCCTACGAGCAGTACTTC; cdr3_aa: CASSLVPGGSYEQYF; clone_size: once; v_call: TRBV11-2; j_call: TRBJ2-7; d_call: NA
cdr3_nt: TGTGCCAGCTCACGGAGCCAGGTAGCGGGATACGAGCAGTACTTC; cdr3_aa: CASSRSQVAGYEQYF; clone_size: NA; v_call: TRBV18; j_call: TRBJ2-7; d_call: TRBD2
cdr3_nt: TGTGCCAGCTCACCCCTAGCGTTAGGGCACAATGAGCAGTTCTTC; cdr3_aa: CASSPLALGHNEQFF; clone_size: NA; v_call: TRBV18; j_call: TRBJ2-1; d_call: NA
cdr3_nt: TGTGCCAGCAGCTCCGGACAGGGTAAGCGACCATTTAATTCACCCCTCCACTTT; cdr3_aa: CASSSGQGKRPFNSPLHF; clone_size: NA; v_call: TRBV7-4; j_call: TRBJ1-6; d_call: TRBD1
cdr3_nt: TGTGCCAGCACCCAGGGGTGGAACACAGATACGCAGTATTTT; cdr3_aa: CASTQGWNTDTQYF; clone_size: NA; v_call: TRBV7-9; j_call: TRBJ2-3; d_call: NA
cdr3_nt: TGTGCCAGCAGCGTAACTAGTAGCTCCTACAATGAGCAGTTCTTC; cdr3_aa: CASSVTSSSYNEQFF; clone_size: NA; v_call: TRBV7-3; j_call: TRBJ2-1; d_call: NA